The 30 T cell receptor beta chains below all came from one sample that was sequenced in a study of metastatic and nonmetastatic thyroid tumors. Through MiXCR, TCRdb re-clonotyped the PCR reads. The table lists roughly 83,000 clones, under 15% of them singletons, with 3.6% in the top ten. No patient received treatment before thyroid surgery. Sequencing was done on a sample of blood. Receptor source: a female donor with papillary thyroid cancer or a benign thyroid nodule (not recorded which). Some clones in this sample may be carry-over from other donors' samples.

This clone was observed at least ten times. This CDR3 is CASSVAKAGRFGSSYNEQFF. The CDR3 bases are TGTGCCAGCAGCGTAGCTAAGGCAGGGAGGTTTGGGAGCTCCTACAATGAGCAGTTCTTC. The chain links TRBV9 to TRBJ2-1; possibly TRBD2 for D (6 bases). The CDR3 is made up of 20 amino acids. The germline CDR1 and CDR2 sequences are SGDLS and YYNGEE. V was clipped by 0 bases and J by 0 bases, with 22 bases between them.

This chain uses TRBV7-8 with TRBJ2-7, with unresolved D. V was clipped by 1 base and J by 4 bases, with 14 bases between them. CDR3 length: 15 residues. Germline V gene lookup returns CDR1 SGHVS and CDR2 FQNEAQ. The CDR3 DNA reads TGTGCCAGCAGCTTAGGGTCGTACCACGGGTACGAGCAGTACTTC. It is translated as CASSLGSYHGYEQYF.

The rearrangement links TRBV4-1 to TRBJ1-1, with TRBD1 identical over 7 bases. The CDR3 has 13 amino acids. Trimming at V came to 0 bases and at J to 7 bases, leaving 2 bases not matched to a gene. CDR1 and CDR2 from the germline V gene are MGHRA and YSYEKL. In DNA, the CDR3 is TGCGCCAGCAGCCAAGATAGGGACAGTGAAGCTTTCTTT. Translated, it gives CASSQDRDSEAFF.

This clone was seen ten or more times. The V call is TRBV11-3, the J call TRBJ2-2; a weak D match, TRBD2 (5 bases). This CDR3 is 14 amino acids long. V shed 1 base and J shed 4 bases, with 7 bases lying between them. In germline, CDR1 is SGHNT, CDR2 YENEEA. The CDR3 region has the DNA TGTGCCAGCAGCTTAGGGGGAGTCACCGGGGAGCTGTTTTTT. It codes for CASSLGGVTGELFF.

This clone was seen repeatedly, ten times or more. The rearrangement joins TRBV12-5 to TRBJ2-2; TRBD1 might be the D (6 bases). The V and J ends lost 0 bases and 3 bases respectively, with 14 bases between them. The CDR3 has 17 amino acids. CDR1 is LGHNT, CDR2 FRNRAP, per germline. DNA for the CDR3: TGTGCTAGTGGTTTGGTTGTGGGACAAGAAGACACCGGGGAGCTGTTTTTT. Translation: CASGLVVGQEDTGELFF. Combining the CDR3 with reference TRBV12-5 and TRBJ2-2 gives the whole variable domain DARVTQTPRHKVTEMGQEVTMRCQPILGHNTVFWYRQTMMQGLELLAYFRNRAPLDDSGMPKDRFSAEMPDATLATLKIQPSEPRDSAVYFCASGLVVGQEDTGELFFGEGSRLTVL.

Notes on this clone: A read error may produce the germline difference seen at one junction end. The CDR3 loop reads CASSYYLRFTRELFF. For the CDR3, the DNA is TGTGCCAGCAGCTACTACTTACGGTTCACCAGGGAGCTGTTTTTT. This sequence joins TRBV7-9 and TRBJ2-2; D not certain. CDR3 length equals 15 residues. The germline V gene has CDR1 SEHNR and CDR2 FQNEAQ (reference sequence).

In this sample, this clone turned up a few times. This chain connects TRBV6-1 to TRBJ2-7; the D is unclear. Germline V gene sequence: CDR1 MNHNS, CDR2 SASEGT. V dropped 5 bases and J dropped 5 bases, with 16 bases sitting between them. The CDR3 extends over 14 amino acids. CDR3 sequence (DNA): TGTGCCAGCAGTCACGGGTACCCCCCCAACGAGCAGTACTTC. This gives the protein CASSHGYPPNEQYF.

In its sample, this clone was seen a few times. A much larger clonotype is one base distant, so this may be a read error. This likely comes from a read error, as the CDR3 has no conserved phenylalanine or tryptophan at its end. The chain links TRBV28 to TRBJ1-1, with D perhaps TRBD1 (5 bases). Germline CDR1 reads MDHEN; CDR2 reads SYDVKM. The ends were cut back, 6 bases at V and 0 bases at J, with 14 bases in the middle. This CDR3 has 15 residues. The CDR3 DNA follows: TGTGCCAGCAGGCCGTTTGGACATGTGAACACTGAAGCTTTCTCT. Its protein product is CASRPFGHVNTEAFS.

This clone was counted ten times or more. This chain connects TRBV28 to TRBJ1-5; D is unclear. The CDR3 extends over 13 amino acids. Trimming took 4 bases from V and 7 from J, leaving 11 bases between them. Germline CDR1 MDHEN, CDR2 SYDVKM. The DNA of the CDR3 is TGTGCCAGCAGTTCCACTGACATCCAGCCCCAGCATTTT. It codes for CASSSTDIQPQHF.

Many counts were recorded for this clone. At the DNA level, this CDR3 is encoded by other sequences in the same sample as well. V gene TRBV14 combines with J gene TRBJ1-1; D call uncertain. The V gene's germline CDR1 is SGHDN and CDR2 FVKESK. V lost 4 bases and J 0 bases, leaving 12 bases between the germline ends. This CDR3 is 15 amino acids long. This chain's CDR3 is CASSRHRVMNTEAFF. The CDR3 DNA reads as TGTGCCAGCAGCCGCCATCGGGTGATGAACACTGAAGCTTTCTTT.

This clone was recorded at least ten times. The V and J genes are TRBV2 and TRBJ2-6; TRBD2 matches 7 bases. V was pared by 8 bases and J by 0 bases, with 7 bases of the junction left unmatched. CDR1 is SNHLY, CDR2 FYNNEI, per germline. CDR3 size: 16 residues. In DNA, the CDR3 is TGTGCCAGCGGGAGGGGCGGACTCTCTGGGGCCAACGTCCTGACTTTC. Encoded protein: CASGRGGLSGANVLTF. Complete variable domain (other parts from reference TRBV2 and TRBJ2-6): EPEVTQTPSHQVTQMGQEVILRCVPISNHLYFYWYRQILGQKVEFLVSFYNNEISEKSEIFDDQFSVERPDGSNFTLKIRSTKLEDSAMYFCASGRGGLSGANVLTFGAGSRLTVL.

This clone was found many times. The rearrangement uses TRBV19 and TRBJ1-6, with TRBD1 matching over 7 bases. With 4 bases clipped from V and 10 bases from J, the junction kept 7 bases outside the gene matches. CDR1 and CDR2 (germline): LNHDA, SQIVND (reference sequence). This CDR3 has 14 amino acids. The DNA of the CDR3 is TGTGCCAGTAGTACGACAGGGACGGGCTCACCCCTCCACTTT. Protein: CASSTTGTGSPLHF.

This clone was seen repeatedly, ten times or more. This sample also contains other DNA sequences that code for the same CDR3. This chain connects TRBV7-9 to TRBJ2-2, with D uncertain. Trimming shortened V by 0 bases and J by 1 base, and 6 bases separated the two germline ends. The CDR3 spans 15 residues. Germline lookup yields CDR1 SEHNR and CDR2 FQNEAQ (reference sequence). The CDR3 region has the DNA TGTGCCAGCAGCTTAGCGCTTAGGAACACCGGGGAGCTGTTTTTT. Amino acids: CASSLALRNTGELFF.

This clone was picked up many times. CDR3: CASSLGYPPRMNTEAFF. The CDR3 coding sequence is TGTGCCAGCAGTTTAGGGTACCCCCCACGCATGAACACTGAAGCTTTCTTT. The chain carries TRBV27 and TRBJ1-1; D unclear. The CDR3 contains 17 residues. V lost 2 bases and J lost 0, with 16 bases in between. Germline values: CDR1 MNHEY, CDR2 SMNVEV (reference sequence).

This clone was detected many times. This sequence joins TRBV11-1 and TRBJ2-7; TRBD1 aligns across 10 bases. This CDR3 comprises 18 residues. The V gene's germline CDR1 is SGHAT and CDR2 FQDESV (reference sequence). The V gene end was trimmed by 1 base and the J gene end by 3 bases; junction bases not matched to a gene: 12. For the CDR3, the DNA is TGTGCCAGCAGCTTAGGAGTGGGTCGACAGGGGGCCCACTACGAGCAGTACTTC. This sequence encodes CASSLGVGRQGAHYEQYF.

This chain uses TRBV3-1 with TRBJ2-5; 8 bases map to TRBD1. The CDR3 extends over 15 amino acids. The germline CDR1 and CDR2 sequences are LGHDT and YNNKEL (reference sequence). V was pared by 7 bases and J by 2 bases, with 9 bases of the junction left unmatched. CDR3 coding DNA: TGTGCCAGCACTTCTCTCAGGACAGGGCAAGAGACCCAGTACTTC. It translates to CASTSLRTGQETQYF.

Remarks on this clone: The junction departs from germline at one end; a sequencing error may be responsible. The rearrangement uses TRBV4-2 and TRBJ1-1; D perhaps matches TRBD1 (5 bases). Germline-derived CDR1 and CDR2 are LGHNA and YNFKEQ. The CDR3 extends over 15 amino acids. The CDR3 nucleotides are TGTGCCAGCGGCCAAGCTCGGACAATGAACACTGAAGCTTTCTTT. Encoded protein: CASGQARTMNTEAFF.

In nucleotides, the CDR3 is TGTGCCAGCAGCCGAATAGGTAGGGGGCCCTCAATAGCTTCTTACGAGCAGTACTTC. This codes for CASSRIGRGPSIASYEQYF. The J gene is TRBJ2-7, the V gene TRBV7-6; 7 bases align to TRBD1. In germline, CDR1 is SGHVS, CDR2 FNYEAQ. The CDR3 consists of 19 residues. The V segment lost 5 bases and the J segment 4 bases; nucleotides outside the gene matches: 23.

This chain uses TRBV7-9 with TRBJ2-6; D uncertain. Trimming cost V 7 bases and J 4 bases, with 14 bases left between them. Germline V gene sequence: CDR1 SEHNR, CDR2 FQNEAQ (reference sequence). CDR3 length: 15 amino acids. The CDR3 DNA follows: TGTGCCAGCAACCCGCTGTTGTGGGGGGCCAACGTCCTGACTTTC. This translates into CASNPLLWGANVLTF. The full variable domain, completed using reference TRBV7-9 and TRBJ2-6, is DTGVSQNPRHKITKRGQNVTFRCDPISEHNRLYWYRQTLGQGPEFLTYFQNEAQLEKSRLLSDRFSAERPKGSFSTLEIQRTEQGDSAMYLCASNPLLWGANVLTFGAGSRLTVL.

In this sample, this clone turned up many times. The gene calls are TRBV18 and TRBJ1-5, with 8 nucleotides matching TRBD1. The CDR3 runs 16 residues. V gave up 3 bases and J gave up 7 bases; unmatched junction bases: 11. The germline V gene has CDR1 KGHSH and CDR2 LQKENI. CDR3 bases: TGTGCCAGCTCACCGGGGGGACGGACAGGGACACAGCCCCAGCATTTT. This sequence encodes CASSPGGRTGTQPQHF. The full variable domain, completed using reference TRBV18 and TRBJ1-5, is NAGVMQNPRHLVRRRGQEARLRCSPMKGHSHVYWYRQLPEEGLKFMVYLQKENIIDESGMPKERFSAEFPKEGPSILRIQQVVRGDSAAYFCASSPGGRTGTQPQHFGDGTRLSIL.

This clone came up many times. CDR3 DNA sequence: TGTGCCAGCAGCCAAGGACTAACATACTACGAGCAGTACTTC. Amino acids: CASSQGLTYYEQYF. The V call is TRBV14, the J call TRBJ2-7; tentative D call: TRBD2 (5 bases). The CDR3 is made up of 14 amino acids. Germline CDR1 SGHDN, CDR2 FVKESK. Trimming took off 1 base at V and 3 bases at J, with 10 bases between the two ends.

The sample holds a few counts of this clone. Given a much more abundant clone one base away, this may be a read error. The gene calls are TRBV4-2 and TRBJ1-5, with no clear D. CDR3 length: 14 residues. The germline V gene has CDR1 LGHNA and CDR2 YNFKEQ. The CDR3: CASSQDGRNHPQHF. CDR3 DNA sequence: TGTGCCAGCAGCCAAGACGGGAGGAATCATCCCCAGCATTTT.

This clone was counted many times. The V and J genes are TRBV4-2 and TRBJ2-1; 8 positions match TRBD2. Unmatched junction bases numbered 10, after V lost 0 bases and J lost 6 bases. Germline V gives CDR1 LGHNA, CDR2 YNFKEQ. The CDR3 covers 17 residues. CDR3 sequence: CASSQEPLGGGFNEQFF. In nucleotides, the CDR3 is TGTGCCAGCAGCCAAGAGCCCCTGGGCGGGGGGTTCAATGAGCAGTTCTTC.

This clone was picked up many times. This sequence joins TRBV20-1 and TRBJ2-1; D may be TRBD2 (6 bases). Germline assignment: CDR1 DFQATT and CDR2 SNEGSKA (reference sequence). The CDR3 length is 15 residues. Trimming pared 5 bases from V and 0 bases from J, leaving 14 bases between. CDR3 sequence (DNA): TGCAGTGCTCCCTCCGGGGGAAGCTCCTACAATGAGCAGTTCTTC. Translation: CSAPSGGSSYNEQFF.

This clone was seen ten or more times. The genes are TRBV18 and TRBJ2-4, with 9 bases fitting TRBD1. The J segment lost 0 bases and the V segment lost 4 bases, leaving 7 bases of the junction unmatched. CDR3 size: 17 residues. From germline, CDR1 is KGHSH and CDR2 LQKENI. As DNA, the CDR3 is TGTGCCAGCTCACTTACCGGGACAGGGCAAGCCAAAAACATTCAGTACTTC. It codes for CASSLTGTGQAKNIQYF.

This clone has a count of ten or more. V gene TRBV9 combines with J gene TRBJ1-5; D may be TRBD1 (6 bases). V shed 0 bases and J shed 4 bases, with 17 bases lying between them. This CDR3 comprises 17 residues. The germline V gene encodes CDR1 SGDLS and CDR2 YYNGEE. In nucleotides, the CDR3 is TGTGCCAGCAGCGTAGATTACGGGGGCGCTAGGAATCAGCCCCAGCATTTT. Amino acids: CASSVDYGGARNQPQHF.

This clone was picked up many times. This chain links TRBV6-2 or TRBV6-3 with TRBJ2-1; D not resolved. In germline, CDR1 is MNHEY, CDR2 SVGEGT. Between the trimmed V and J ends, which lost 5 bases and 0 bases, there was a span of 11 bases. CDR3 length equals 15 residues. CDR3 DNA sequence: TGTGCCAGCAGTACTCCAGGATACTCCTACAATGAGCAGTTCTTC. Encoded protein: CASSTPGYSYNEQFF.

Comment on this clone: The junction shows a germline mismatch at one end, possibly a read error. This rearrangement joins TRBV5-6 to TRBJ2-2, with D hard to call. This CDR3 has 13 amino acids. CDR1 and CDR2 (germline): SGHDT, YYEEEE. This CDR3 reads CASTSLNTVELFF. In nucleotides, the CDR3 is TGTGCCAGCACCTCACTAAACACCGTGGAGCTGTTTTTT.

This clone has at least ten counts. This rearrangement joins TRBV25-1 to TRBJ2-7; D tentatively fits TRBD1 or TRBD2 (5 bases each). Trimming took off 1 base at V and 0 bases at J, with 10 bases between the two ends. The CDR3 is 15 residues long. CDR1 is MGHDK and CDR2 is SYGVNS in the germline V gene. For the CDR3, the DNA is TGTGCCAGCAGTGAATCAGGGACGGTCTCCTACGAGCAGTACTTC. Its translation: CASSESGTVSYEQYF.

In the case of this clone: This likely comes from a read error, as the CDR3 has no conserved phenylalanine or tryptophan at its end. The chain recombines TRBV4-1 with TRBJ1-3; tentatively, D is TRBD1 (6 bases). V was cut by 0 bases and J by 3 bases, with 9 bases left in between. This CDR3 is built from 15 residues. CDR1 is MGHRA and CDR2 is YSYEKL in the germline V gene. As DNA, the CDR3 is TGCGCCAGCAGCCAAGATCAAGGGGGTGGAAACACCATATATCTT. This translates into CASSQDQGGGNTIYL.